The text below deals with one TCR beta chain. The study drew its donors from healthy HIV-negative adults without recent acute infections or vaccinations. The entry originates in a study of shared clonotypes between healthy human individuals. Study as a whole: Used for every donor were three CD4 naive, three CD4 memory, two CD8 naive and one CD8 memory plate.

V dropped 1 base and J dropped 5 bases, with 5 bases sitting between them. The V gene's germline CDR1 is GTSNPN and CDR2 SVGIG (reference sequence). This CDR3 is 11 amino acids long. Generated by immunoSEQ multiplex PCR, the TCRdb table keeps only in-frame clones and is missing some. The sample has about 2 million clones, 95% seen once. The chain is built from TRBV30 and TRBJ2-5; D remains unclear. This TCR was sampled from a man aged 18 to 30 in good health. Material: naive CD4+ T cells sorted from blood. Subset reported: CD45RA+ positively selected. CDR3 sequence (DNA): TGTGCCTGGAGTGCTGTTGAGACCCAGTACTTC. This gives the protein CAWSAVETQYF.